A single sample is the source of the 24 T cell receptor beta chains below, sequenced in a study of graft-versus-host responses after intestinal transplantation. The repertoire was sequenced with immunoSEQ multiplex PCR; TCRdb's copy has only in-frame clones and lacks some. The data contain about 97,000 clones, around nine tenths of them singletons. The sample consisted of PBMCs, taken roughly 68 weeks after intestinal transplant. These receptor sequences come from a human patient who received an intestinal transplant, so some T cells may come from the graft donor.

In DNA form, the CDR3 reads TGTGCCAGCAGCTTCGGGACAGGGCAATTGGAAGCTTTCTTT. It codes for CASSFGTGQLEAFF. J is TRBJ1-1 and V is TRBV5-6, with TRBD1 matching over 9 bases. Germline CDR1 reads SGHDT; CDR2 reads YYEEEE. There are 14 residues in the CDR3. The J segment lost 8 bases and the V segment lost 2 bases, leaving 7 bases of the junction unmatched.

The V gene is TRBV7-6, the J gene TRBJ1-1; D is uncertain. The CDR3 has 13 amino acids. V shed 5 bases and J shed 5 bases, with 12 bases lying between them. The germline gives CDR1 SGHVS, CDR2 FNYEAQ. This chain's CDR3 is CASSHSEWTEAFF. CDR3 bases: TGTGCCAGCAGCCACTCAGAGTGGACTGAAGCTTTCTTT.

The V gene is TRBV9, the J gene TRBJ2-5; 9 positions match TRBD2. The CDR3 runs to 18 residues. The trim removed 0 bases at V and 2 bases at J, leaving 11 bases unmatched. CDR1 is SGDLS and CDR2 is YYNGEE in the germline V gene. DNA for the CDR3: TGTGCCAGCAGCGTAGCAGGCGGGGGGGCGGTCGGGCAAGAGACCCAGTACTTC. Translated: CASSVAGGGAVGQETQYF.

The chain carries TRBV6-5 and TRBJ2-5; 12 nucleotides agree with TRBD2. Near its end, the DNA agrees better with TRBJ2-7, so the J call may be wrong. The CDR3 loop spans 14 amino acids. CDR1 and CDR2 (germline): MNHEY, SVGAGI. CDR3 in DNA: TGTGCCAGCAGTTACGCGGGACTAGCGGGCGAGCAGTACTTC. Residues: CASSYAGLAGEQYF.

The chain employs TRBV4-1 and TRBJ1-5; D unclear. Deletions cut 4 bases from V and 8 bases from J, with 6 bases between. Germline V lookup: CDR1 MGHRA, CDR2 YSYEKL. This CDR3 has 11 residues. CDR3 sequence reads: CASSPHEPQHF. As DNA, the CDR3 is TGCGCCAGCAGCCCCCACGAGCCCCAGCATTTT.

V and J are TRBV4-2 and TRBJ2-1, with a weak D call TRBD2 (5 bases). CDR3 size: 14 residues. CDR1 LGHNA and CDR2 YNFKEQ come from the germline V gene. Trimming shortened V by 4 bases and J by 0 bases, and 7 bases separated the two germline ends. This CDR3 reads CASSRRASYNEQFF. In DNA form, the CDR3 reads TGTGCCAGCAGCCGGCGGGCCTCCTACAATGAGCAGTTCTTC.

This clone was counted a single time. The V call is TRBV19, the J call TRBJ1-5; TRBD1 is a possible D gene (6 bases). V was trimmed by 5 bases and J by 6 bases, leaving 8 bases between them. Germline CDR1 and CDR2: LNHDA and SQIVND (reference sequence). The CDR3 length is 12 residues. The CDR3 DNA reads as TGTGCCAGTAGTGCACAGGGTCAGCCCCAGCATTTT. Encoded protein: CASSAQGQPQHF.

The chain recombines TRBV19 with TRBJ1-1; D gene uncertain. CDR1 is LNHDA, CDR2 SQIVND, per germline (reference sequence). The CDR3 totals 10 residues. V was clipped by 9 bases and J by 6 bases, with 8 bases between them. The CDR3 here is CASFGAEAFF. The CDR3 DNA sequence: TGTGCCAGCTTTGGTGCTGAAGCTTTCTTT.

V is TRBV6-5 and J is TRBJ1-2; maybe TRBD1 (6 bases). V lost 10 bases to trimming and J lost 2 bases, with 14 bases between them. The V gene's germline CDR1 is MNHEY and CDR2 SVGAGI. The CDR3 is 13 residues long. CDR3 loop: CATLPQGNYGYTF. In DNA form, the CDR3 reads TGTGCCACCCTACCACAGGGAAACTATGGCTACACCTTC.

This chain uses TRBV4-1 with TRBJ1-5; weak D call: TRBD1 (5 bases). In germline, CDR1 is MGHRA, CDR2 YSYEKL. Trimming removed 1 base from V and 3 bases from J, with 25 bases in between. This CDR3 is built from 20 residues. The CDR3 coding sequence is TGCGCCAGCAGCCAAGTACCCGCCCCGTACGGGACCCGTGACAATCAGCCCCAGCATTTT. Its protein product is CASSQVPAPYGTRDNQPQHF.

This CDR3 reads CASKGDATYEQYF. CDR3 in DNA: TGTGCCAGCAAGGGGGACGCTACCTACGAGCAGTACTTC. The chain combines TRBV4-2 with TRBJ2-7, with D possibly being TRBD1 (6 bases). The V gene's germline CDR1 is LGHNA and CDR2 YNFKEQ. This CDR3 has 13 amino acids. V was trimmed by 7 bases and J by 2 bases, leaving 12 bases between them.

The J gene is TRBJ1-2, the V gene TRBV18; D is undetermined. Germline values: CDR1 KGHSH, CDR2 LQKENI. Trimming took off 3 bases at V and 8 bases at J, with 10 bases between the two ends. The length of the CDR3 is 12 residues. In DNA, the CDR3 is TGTGCCAGCTCACCCCGCGGTATCGGCTACACCTTC. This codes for CASSPRGIGYTF.

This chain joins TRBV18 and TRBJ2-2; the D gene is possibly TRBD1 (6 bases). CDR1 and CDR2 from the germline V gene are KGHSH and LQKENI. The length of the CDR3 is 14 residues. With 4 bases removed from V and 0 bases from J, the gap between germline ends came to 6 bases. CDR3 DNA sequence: TGTGCCAGCTCACGACAGGCGAACACCGGGGAGCTGTTTTTT. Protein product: CASSRQANTGELFF.

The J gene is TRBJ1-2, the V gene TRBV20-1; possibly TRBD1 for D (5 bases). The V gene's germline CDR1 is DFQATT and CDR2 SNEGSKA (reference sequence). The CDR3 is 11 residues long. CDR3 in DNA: TGCAGCGGTGACAGTAACTATGGCTACACCTTC. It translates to CSGDSNYGYTF.

The CDR3 region is CASRHGQGLNEQYF. CDR3 nucleotides: TGCGCCAGCAGACACGGACAGGGCTTGAACGAGCAGTACTTC. The chain links TRBV5-1 to TRBJ2-7; 8 bases are a match to TRBD1. With 5 bases clipped from V and 5 bases from J, the junction kept 9 bases outside the gene matches. Germline CDR1 reads SGHRS; CDR2 reads YFSETQ. The CDR3 totals 14 residues.

Here the CDR3 reads CATLGPITYEQYF. The CDR3, as DNA: TGTGCCACCCTCGGACCGATTACCTACGAGCAGTACTTC. The V call is TRBV6-6, the J call TRBJ2-7, with no clear D. Trimming took off 10 bases at V and 2 bases at J, with 15 bases between the two ends. Germline V gene sequence: CDR1 MNHNY, CDR2 SVGAGI (reference sequence). This CDR3 contains 13 residues.

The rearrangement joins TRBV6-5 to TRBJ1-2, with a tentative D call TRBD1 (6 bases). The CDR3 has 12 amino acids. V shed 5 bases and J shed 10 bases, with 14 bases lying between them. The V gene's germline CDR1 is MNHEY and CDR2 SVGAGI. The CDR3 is CASSADRFSYTF. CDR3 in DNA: TGTGCCAGCAGTGCTGACAGGTTTTCCTACACCTTC.

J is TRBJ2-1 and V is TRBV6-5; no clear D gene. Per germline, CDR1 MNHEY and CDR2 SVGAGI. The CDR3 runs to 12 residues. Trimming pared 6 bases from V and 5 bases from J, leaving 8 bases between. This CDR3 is CASSPNDNEQFF. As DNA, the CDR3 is TGTGCCAGCAGCCCTAATGACAATGAGCAGTTCTTC.

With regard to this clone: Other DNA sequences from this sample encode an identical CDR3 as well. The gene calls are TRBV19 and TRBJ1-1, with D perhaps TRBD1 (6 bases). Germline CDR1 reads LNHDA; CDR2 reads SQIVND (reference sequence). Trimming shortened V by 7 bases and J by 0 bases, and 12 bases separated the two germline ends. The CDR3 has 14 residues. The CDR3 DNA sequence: TGTGCCAGTAAGGAACAGGGTATGAACACTGAAGCTTTCTTT. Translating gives CASKEQGMNTEAFF.

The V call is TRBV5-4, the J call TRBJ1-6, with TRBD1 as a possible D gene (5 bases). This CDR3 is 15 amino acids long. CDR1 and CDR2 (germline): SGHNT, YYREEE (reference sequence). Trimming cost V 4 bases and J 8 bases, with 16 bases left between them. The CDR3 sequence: CASSRPGGVDSPLHF. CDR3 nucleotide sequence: TGTGCCAGCAGCCGGCCGGGGGGGGTTGATTCACCCCTCCACTTT.

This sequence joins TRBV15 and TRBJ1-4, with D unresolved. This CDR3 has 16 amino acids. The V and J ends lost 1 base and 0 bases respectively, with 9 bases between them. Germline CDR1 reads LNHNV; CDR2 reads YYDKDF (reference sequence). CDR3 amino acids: CATSRAPGATNEKLFF. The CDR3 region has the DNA TGTGCCACCAGCAGAGCGCCGGGCGCAACTAATGAAAAACTGTTTTTT.

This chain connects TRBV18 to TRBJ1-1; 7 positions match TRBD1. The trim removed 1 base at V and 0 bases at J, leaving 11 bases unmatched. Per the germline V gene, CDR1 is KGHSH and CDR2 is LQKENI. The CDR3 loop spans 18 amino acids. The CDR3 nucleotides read TGTGCCAGCTCACCACGCGGGGGCCTTGGGACAGTGAACACTGAAGCTTTCTTT. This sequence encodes CASSPRGGLGTVNTEAFF.

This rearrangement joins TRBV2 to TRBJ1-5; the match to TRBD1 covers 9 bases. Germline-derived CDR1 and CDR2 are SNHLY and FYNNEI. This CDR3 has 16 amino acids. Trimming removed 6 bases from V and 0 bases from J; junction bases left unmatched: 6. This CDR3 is CASSEGTGHSNQPQHF. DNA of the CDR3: TGTGCCAGCAGCGAGGGGACAGGGCATAGCAATCAGCCCCAGCATTTT.

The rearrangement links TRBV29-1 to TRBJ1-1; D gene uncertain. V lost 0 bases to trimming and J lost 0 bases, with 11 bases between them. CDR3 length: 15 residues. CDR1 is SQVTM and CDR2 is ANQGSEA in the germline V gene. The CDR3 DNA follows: TGCAGCGTTGAAGATCCGACGGCCCTGAACACTGAAGCTTTCTTT. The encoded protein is CSVEDPTALNTEAFF. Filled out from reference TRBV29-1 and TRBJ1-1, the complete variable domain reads SAVISQKPSRDICQRGTSLTIQCQVDSQVTMMFWYRQQPGQSLTLIATANQGSEATYESGFVIDKFPISRPNLTFSTLTVSNMSPEDSSIYLCSVEDPTALNTEAFFGQGTRLTVV.